The 22 T cell receptor beta chains below all came from one sample that was sequenced in a study of blood T cell repertoires in COVID-19. Profiled with immunoSEQ multiplex PCR; TCRdb holds only in-frame clones, not every one. The sample contains around 200,000 clones, more than 75% of which appear only once. Input material: peripheral blood. These receptor sequences come from a man in his sixties or seventies with acute or convalescent COVID-19.

V usage is TRBV9 and J usage is TRBJ2-2; 9 bases align to TRBD2. Per germline, CDR1 SGDLS and CDR2 YYNGEE. The CDR3 loop spans 15 amino acids. V dropped 4 bases and J dropped 6; count of bases not matched to a gene: 7. The CDR3 loop reads CASSPSGVQSGELFF. The CDR3, as DNA: TGTGCCAGCAGCCCTAGCGGGGTCCAATCCGGGGAGCTGTTTTTT.

The V call is TRBV7-2, the J call TRBJ2-2; D is perhaps TRBD1 (6 bases). V lost 5 bases and J lost 4, with 11 bases in between. Germline-derived CDR1 and CDR2 are SGHTA and FQGNSA. The CDR3 runs to 14 residues. CDR3 sequence reads: CASSPQGITGELFF. CDR3 coding DNA: TGTGCCAGCAGCCCCCAGGGGATCACCGGGGAGCTGTTTTTT.

As regards this clone: This sample includes further DNA sequences coding for the same CDR3. The gene calls are TRBV20-1 and TRBJ1-2; D perhaps matches TRBD1 (5 bases). Trimming stripped 3 bases from V and 5 bases from J, with 10 bases between. Germline V gene data show CDR1 as DFQATT and CDR2 as SNEGSKA (reference sequence). There are 12 residues in the CDR3. In nucleotides, the CDR3 is TGCAGTGCTAGTCGTCAGGGATATGGCTACACCTTC. Translation: CSASRQGYGYTF.

The rearrangement links TRBV20-1 to TRBJ2-7, with D maybe TRBD2 (5 bases). V lost 6 bases and J 0 bases, leaving 6 bases between the germline ends. The germline V gene encodes CDR1 DFQATT and CDR2 SNEGSKA (reference sequence). The length of the CDR3 is 11 residues. The CDR3 region is CSAGGSYEQYF. In nucleotides, the CDR3 is TGCAGTGCAGGAGGCTCCTACGAGCAGTACTTC.

The sample holds one count of this clone. The chain combines TRBV18 with TRBJ1-5, with 8 positions matching TRBD1. Germline loops: CDR1 KGHSH, CDR2 LQKENI. The CDR3 totals 14 residues. V lost 5 bases, J lost 2 bases, and 2 bases stayed unmatched. CDR3 coding DNA: TGTGCCAGCTCAGTGGACAGGGGCAATCAGCCCCAGCATTTT. Translation: CASSVDRGNQPQHF.

The chain is built from TRBV18 and TRBJ2-1; D possibly corresponds to TRBD2 (5 bases). V lost 4 bases and J lost 0, with 16 bases in between. The V gene's germline CDR1 is KGHSH and CDR2 LQKENI. The CDR3 runs to 17 residues. In DNA form, the CDR3 reads TGTGCCAGCTCACTACAGAGGGCTGCGAGCTCCTACAATGAGCAGTTCTTC. Residues: CASSLQRAASSYNEQFF.

The chain joins TRBV27 to TRBJ1-1; TRBD1 aligns across 11 bases. The CDR3 consists of 13 residues. Germline V gene data show CDR1 as MNHEY and CDR2 as SMNVEV (reference sequence). The ends lost 3 bases at V and 9 bases at J; junction bases unmatched: 3. In DNA form, the CDR3 reads TGTGCCAGCAGTTTTGGGGACAGGGGGAAAGCTTTCTTT. Its translation is CASSFGDRGKAFF.

The gene calls are TRBV4-1 and TRBJ2-5, with D hard to call. Trimming took off 0 bases at V and 5 bases at J, with 7 bases between the two ends. This CDR3 comprises 13 residues. Per the germline V gene, CDR1 is MGHRA and CDR2 is YSYEKL. CDR3 nucleotide sequence: TGCGCCAGCAGCCAAGACAATCGGGAGACCCAGTACTTC. This translates into CASSQDNRETQYF.

This chain links TRBV24-1 with TRBJ2-2, with a tentative D call TRBD2 (6 bases). The CDR3 length is 17 residues. Between the trimmed V and J ends, which lost 6 bases and 0 bases, there was a span of 16 bases. Germline V gives CDR1 KGHDR, CDR2 SFDVKD. CDR3 in amino acids: CATSRRAGSPNTGELFF. The DNA of the CDR3 is TGTGCCACCAGTCGGAGGGCAGGGTCACCGAACACCGGGGAGCTGTTTTTT.

V and J are TRBV27 and TRBJ2-3; unclear D gene. Germline CDR1 is MNHEY and CDR2 is SMNVEV (reference sequence). The CDR3 extends over 14 amino acids. V was pared by 6 bases and J by 0 bases, with 10 bases between. CDR3 loop: CASREQLSTDTQYF. DNA of the CDR3: TGTGCCAGCAGGGAGCAACTGAGCACAGATACGCAGTATTTT.

The chain combines TRBV4-2 with TRBJ1-2, with D perhaps matching TRBD1 (5 bases). Trimming cost V 5 bases and J 3 bases, with 13 bases left between them. This CDR3 has 14 residues. Germline values: CDR1 LGHNA, CDR2 YNFKEQ. CDR3 DNA sequence: TGTGCCAGCAGCTCCGGGGCGGGGGACTATGGCTACACCTTC. Its translation is CASSSGAGDYGYTF.

The chain couples TRBV6-5 to TRBJ1-2; perhaps TRBD1 as D (6 bases). The CDR3 is 13 amino acids. Germline V CDR1 and CDR2: MNHEY, SVGAGI. The V end lost 6 bases, the J end lost 6 bases, and 14 bases lay between the germline ends. CDR3 sequence reads: CASSAKGGHGYTF. CDR3 DNA: TGTGCCAGCAGCGCCAAGGGGGGGCATGGCTACACCTTC.

This chain links TRBV28 with TRBJ2-7; D uncertain. The V end was cut by 2 bases, the J end by 3 bases, with 5 bases between. Germline-derived CDR1 and CDR2 are MDHEN and SYDVKM. This CDR3 contains 12 residues. DNA of the CDR3: TGTGCCAGCAGTTTAACAGTCTACGAGCAGTACTTC. Translated: CASSLTVYEQYF.

The rearrangement joins TRBV24-1 to TRBJ1-1; D gene unclear. The V gene lost 4 bases and the J gene lost 11 bases, with 13 bases spanning the gap. Germline V lookup: CDR1 KGHDR, CDR2 SFDVKD. This CDR3 is 12 amino acids long. The CDR3, as DNA: TGTGCCACCAGTGACGGGTCCCAACGCGCTTTCTTT. Protein: CATSDGSQRAFF.

The chain has TRBV18 and TRBJ2-5, with 7 bases that match TRBD1. This CDR3 region has 14 residues. Looked up from germline, CDR1 is KGHSH and CDR2 is LQKENI. Unmatched junction bases numbered 4, after V lost 5 bases and J lost 1 base. In nucleotides, the CDR3 is TGTGCCAGCTCAAGGGACAGAATCCAAGAGACCCAGTACTTC. Encoded protein: CASSRDRIQETQYF.

The chain recombines TRBV27 with TRBJ2-2; 14 nucleotides match TRBD2. The CDR3 consists of 16 residues. The germline V gene has CDR1 MNHEY and CDR2 SMNVEV (reference sequence). V lost 2 bases and J lost 10; bases outside the gene matches: 6. Written as DNA, the CDR3 is TGTGCCAGCAGTTTAACGGGACTAGCGGGAGAGGAGGAGCTGTTTTTT. This translates into CASSLTGLAGEEELFF.

This CDR3 reads CASSQEGGFSPLHF. The DNA for the CDR3 is TGCGCCAGCAGCCAAGAAGGGGGCTTTTCACCCCTCCACTTT. V is TRBV4-3 and J is TRBJ1-6; the match to TRBD1 covers 7 bases. V dropped 0 bases and J dropped 9; count of bases not matched to a gene: 2. This CDR3 contains 14 residues. Germline lookup yields CDR1 LGHNA and CDR2 YSLEER.

The J gene is TRBJ1-1, the V gene TRBV6-5; D is ambiguous. CDR1 and CDR2 from the germline V gene are MNHEY and SVGAGI. V was clipped by 5 bases and J by 2 bases, with 15 bases between them. The CDR3 consists of 15 residues. In DNA form, the CDR3 reads TGTGCCAGCAGTCCTATCCGAGGGCTAAACACTGAAGCTTTCTTT. It yields the protein CASSPIRGLNTEAFF.

A few counts support this clone. V gene TRBV5-5 combines with J gene TRBJ2-2; 10 nucleotides line up with TRBD2. Germline CDR1 reads SGHKS; CDR2 reads YYEKEE (reference sequence). V lost 0 bases to trimming and J lost 1 base; unmatched junction nucleotides: 6. The CDR3 runs to 18 residues. In DNA, the CDR3 is TGTGCCAGCAGCTTGGCCCCTAGCGGGGGTGGGAACACCGGGGAGCTGTTTTTT. Translated: CASSLAPSGGGNTGELFF.

CDR3 in amino acids: CAISVSGAGGGAPGELFF. Here the CDR3 DNA reads TGTGCCATCAGTGTGTCGGGGGCCGGCGGGGGGGCCCCCGGGGAGCTGTTTTTT. The rearrangement links TRBV10-3 to TRBJ2-2; 9 nucleotides line up with TRBD2. This CDR3 region has 18 residues. With V trimmed by 4 bases and J by 6 bases, 15 bases remained unmatched. Germline CDR1 reads ENHRY; CDR2 reads SYGVKD.

CDR3 coding DNA: TGTGCCAGCAGCTTAAGTCCCACTTTGGGCAACACCGGGGAGCTGTTTTTT. This translates into CASSLSPTLGNTGELFF. The chain combines TRBV7-3 with TRBJ2-2; D is undetermined. CDR1 and CDR2 (germline): SGHTA, FQGTGA. V lost 1 base and J lost 2, with 14 bases in between. CDR3 length: 17 residues.

The V gene is TRBV6-5, the J gene TRBJ1-2, with 7 bases matching TRBD1. The CDR3 extends over 13 amino acids. After removal of 10 bases from V and 2 bases from J, the junction contained 7 bases not matched to a gene. Germline V gene data show CDR1 as MNHEY and CDR2 as SVGAGI. CDR3 sequence reads: CAIQKQGNYGYTF. The CDR3, as DNA: TGTGCCATCCAGAAACAGGGGAACTATGGCTACACCTTC.